This TCR beta chain is drawn from a study of shared clonotypes between healthy human individuals. Of note for this clone: Its antigen is unidentified.

Selected positively for CCR7 and CD45RO-negative, naive CD8 cells excluded terminally differentiated effector memory CD45RA+ cells. Those who donated, Caucasian adults without exception, all lived in Nashville, Tennessee. Deep was the level used in running the assay. Assay used: immunoSEQ multiplex PCR; TCRdb lists only in-frame clones, some missing. The sample records some 2 million clones, roughly 94% being singletons. Regarding the study as a whole: Shared across a handful of donors were around 4.7% of the naive CD4 clonotypes.

The sequence was obtained from a man between 18 and 35 years old in good health. Material: naive CD8+ T cells sorted from blood.

The CDR3 DNA reads as TGTGCCAGCAGTCCTGACAGTGGCAATCAGCCCCAGCATTTT. Protein sequence: CASSPDSGNQPQHF. The chain recombines TRBV2 with TRBJ1-5, with D perhaps matching TRBD1 (5 bases). Germline assignment: CDR1 SNHLY and CDR2 FYNNEI. This CDR3 has 14 amino acids. V lost 5 bases, J lost 2 bases, and 10 bases lay in between.